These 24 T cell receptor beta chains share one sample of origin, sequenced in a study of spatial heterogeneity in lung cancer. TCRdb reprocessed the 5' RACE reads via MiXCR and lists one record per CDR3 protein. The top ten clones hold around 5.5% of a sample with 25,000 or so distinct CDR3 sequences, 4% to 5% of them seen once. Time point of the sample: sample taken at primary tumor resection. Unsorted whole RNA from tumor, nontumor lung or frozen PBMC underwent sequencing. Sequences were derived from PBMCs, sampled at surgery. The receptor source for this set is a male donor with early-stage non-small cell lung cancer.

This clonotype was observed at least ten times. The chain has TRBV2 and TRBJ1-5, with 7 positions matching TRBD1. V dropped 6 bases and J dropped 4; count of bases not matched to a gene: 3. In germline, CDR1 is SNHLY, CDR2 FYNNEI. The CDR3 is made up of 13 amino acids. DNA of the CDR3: TGTGCCAGCAGGGTGACAGGGAATCAGCCCCAGCATTTT. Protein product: CASRVTGNQPQHF.

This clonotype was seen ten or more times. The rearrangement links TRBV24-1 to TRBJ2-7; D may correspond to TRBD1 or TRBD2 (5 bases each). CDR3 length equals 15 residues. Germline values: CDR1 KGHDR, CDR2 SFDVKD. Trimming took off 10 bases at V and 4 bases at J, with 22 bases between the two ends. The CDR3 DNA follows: TGTGCCACGGACCCGAGAGGACCCGGGGCTTACGAGCAGTACTTC. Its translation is CATDPRGPGAYEQYF.

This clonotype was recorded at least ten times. CDR3 in DNA: TGCGCCAGCAGCAGCTCTAGCGGCTACAATGAGCAGTTCTTC. The encoded protein is CASSSSSGYNEQFF. The chain uses TRBV5-1 and TRBJ2-1, with 7 bases lining up with TRBD2. There are 14 residues in the CDR3. Trimming removed 4 bases from V and 3 bases from J; junction bases left unmatched: 4. CDR1 and CDR2 (germline): SGHRS, YFSETQ.

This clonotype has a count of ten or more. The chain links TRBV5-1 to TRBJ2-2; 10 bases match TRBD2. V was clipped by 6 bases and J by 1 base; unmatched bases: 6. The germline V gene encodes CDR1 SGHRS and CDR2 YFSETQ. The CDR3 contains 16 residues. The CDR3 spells CASKPGTSVNTGELFF. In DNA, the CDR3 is TGCGCCAGCAAACCCGGGACTAGCGTGAACACCGGGGAGCTGTTTTTT.

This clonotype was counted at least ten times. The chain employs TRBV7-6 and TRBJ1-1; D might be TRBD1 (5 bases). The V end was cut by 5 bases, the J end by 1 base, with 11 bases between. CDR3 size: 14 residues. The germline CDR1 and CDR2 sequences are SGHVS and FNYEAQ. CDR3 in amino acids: CASSRGQGNTEAFF. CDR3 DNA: TGTGCCAGCAGCCGAGGGCAGGGGAACACTGAAGCTTTCTTT.

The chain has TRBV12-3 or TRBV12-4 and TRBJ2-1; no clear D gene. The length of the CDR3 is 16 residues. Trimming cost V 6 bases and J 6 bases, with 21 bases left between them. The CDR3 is CASSRSDIITPNEQFF. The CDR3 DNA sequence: TGTGCCAGCAGCCGATCCGACATCATAACACCCAATGAGCAGTTCTTC.

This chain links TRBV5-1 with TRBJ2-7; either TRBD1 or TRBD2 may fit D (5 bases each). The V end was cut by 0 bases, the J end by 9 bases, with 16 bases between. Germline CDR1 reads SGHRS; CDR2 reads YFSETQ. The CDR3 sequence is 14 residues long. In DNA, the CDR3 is TGCGCCAGCAGCTTGGGGGACGGTCCCTTTGGGCAGTACTTC. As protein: CASSLGDGPFGQYF.

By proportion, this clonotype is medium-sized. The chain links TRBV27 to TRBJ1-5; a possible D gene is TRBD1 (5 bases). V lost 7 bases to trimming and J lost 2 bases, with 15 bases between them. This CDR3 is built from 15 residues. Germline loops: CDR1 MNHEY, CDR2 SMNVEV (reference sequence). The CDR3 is CASMPQGLGNQPQHF. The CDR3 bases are TGTGCCAGCATGCCCCAGGGCCTCGGCAATCAGCCCCAGCATTTT.

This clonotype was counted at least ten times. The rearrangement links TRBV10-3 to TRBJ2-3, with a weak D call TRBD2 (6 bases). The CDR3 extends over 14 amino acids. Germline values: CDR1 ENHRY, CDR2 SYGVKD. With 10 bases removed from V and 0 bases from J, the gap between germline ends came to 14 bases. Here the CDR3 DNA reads TGTGCCACCGCGAGCGGACTAAGCACAGATACGCAGTATTTT. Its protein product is CATASGLSTDTQYF.

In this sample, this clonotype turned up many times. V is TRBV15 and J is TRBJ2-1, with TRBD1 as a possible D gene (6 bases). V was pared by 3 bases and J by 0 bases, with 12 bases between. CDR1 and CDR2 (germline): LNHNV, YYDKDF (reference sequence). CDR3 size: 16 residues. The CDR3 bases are TGTGCCACCAGCAGCGGGACAACAAGCTCCTACAATGAGCAGTTCTTC. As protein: CATSSGTTSSYNEQFF.

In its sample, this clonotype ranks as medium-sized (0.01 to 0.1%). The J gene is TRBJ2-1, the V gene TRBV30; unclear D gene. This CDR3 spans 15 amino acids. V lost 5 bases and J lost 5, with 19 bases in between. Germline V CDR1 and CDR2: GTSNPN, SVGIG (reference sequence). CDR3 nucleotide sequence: TGTGCCTGGGCCCCCTTGCGCAAACCCCACAATGAGCAGTTCTTC. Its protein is CAWAPLRKPHNEQFF. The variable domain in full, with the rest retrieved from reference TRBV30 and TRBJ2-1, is SQTIHQWPATLVQPVGSPLSLECTVEGTSNPNLYWYRQAAGRGLQLLFYSVGIGQISSEVPQNLSASRPQDRQFILSSKKLLLSDSGFYLCAWAPLRKPHNEQFFGPGTRLTVL.

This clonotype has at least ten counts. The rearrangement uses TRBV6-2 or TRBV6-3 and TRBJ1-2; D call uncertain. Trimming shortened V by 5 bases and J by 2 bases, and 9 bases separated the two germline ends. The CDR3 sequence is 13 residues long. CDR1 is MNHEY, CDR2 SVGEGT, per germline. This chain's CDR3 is CASSPWQNYGYTF. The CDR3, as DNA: TGTGCCAGCAGTCCATGGCAGAACTATGGCTACACCTTC.

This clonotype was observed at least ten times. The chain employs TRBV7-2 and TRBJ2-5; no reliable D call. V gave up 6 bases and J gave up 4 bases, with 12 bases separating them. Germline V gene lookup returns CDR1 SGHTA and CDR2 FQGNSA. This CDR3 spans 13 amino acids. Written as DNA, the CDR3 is TGTGCCAGCAGTCCACCCCCCCTAGAGACCCAGTACTTC. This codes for CASSPPPLETQYF.

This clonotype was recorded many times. The CDR3 sequence is CATRGQGSGANVLTF. DNA of the CDR3: TGTGCCACCAGGGGACAGGGCTCTGGGGCCAACGTCCTGACTTTC. This sequence joins TRBV15 and TRBJ2-6; 9 positions match TRBD1. CDR3 length: 15 amino acids. Germline CDR1 LNHNV, CDR2 YYDKDF (reference sequence). Unmatched junction bases numbered 0, after V lost 6 bases and J lost 0 bases. Together with reference TRBV15 and TRBJ2-6, the CDR3 gives the full variable domain: DAMVIQNPRYQVTQFGKPVTLSCSQTLNHNVMYWYQQKSSQAPKLLFHYYDKDFNNEADTPDNFQSRRPNTSFCFLDIRSPGLGDTAMYLCATRGQGSGANVLTFGAGSRLTVL.

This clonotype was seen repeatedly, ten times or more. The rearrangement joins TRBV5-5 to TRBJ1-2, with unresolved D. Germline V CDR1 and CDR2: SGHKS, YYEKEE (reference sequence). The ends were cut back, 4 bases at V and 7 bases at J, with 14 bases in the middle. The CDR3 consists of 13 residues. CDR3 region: CASSPPTHLGYTF. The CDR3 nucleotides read TGTGCCAGCAGCCCGCCGACCCACCTTGGCTACACCTTC.

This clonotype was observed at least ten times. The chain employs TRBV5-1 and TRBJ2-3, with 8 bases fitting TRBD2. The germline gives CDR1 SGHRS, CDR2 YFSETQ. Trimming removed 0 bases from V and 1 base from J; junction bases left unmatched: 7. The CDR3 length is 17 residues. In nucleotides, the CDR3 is TGCGCCAGCAGCTTGGTTGTAGCGGGACTAGGCACAGATACGCAGTATTTT. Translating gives CASSLVVAGLGTDTQYF.

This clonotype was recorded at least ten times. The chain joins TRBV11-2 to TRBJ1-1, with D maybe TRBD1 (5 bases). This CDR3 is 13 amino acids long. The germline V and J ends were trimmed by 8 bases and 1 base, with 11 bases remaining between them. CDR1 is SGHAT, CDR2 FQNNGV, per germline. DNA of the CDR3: TGTGCCAGCCTTTTCCAGGGGAACACTGAAGCTTTCTTT. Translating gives CASLFQGNTEAFF.

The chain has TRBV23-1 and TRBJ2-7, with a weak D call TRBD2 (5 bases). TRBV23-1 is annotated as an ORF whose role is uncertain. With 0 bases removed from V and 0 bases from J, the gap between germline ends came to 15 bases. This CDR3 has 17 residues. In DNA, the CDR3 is TGCGCCAGCAGTCAATCGAAAGAACTCGACTACTCCTACGAGCAGTACTTC. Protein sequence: CASSQSKELDYSYEQYF.

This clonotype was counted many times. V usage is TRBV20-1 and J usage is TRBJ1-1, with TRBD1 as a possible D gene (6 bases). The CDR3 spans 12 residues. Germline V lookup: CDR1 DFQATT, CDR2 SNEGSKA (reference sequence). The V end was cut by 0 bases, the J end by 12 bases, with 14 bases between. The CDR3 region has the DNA TGCAGTGCTAGAGACCCCACGGGACACCCTTTCTTT. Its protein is CSARDPTGHPFF.

The CDR3 is CASKDRAVGQPQHF. In nucleotides, the CDR3 is TGTGCCAGCAAGGACAGGGCGGTGGGTCAGCCCCAGCATTTT. The rearrangement uses TRBV2 and TRBJ1-5, with 8 bases lining up with TRBD1. This CDR3 comprises 14 residues. In germline, CDR1 is SNHLY, CDR2 FYNNEI. The V and J ends lost 7 bases and 6 bases, in that order; junction bases with no gene match: 8.

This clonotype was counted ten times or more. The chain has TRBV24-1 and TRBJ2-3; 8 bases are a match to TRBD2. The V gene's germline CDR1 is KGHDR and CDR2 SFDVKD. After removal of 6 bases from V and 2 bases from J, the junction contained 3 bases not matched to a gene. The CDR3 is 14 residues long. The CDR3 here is CATSPGGHTDTQYF. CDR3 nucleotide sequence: TGTGCCACCAGTCCGGGAGGGCACACAGATACGCAGTATTTT.

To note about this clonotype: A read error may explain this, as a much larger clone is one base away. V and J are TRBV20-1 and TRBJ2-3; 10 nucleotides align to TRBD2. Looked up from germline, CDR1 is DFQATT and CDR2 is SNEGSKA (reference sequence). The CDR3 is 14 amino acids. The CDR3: CSARLAGDLDTKYF. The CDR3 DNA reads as TGCAGTGCTAGGCTAGCGGGAGATCTTGATACGAAGTATTTT.

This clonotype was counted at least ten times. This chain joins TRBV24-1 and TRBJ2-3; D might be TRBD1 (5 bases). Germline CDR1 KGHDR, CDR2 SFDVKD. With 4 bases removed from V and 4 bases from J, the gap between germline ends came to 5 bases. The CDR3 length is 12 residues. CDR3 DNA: TGTGCCACCAGTGACAGGGCAGATACGCAGTATTTT. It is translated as CATSDRADTQYF.

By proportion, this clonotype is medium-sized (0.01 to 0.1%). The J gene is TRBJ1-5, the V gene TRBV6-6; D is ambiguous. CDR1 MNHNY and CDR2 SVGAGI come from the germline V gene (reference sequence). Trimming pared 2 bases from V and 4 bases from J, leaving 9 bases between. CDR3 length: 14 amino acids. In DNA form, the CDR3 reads TGTGCCAGCAGTTACACGGATGGGAATCAGCCCCAGCATTTT. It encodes CASSYTDGNQPQHF.